The 19 T cell receptor beta chains reported below all come from one sample, sequenced in a study of T cell responses to AZD1222 COVID-19 vaccine (dated by TCRdb to the early 2020s). The library came from the immunoSEQ multiplex PCR assay. Imported from immuneACCESS, the table was reduced by TCRdb to in-frame sequences with V and J called. These copies leave out some clones; in studies compared against another copy, an unresolved V gene accounts for under half, and the cause of the remainder is not known. In all, the sample holds about 85,000 clones, and approximately 89% of those were seen once. About 16% of the sample goes to the ten largest clones. The sample's time point label is to be understood as: baseline before first vaccination. Sequencing was performed on peripheral blood, taken on day 0 of AZD1222 vaccination. These receptors came from an adult in good health.

The V and J genes are TRBV25-1 and TRBJ1-5; D might be TRBD1 (5 bases). There are 15 residues in the CDR3. Per the germline V gene, CDR1 is MGHDK and CDR2 is SYGVNS. V was clipped by 6 bases and J by 1 base, with 13 bases between them. The CDR3 region has the DNA TGTGCCAGCAGACCCCCGGGACCGAGCAATCAGCCCCAGCATTTT. Encoded protein: CASRPPGPSNQPQHF.

The chain combines TRBV28 with TRBJ2-2; 10 bases are a match to TRBD1. Per the germline V gene, CDR1 is MDHEN and CDR2 is SYDVKM. This CDR3 is built from 15 residues. The V gene end was trimmed by 5 bases and the J gene end by 7 bases; junction bases not matched to a gene: 7. In DNA form, the CDR3 reads TGTGCCAGCAGTACTCGACAGGGGGCGGTCGGGGAGCTGTTTTTT. Protein: CASSTRQGAVGELFF.

The chain recombines TRBV10-1 with TRBJ2-3; D is unclear. Trimming removed 2 bases at V and 4 bases at J, with 16 bases between. The CDR3 has 16 amino acids. Germline CDR1 reads WNHNN; CDR2 reads SYGVQD (reference sequence). CDR3 DNA: TGCGCCAGCAGTGAGATACGCGGTTTAAGATCAGATACGCAGTATTTT. Its protein is CASSEIRGLRSDTQYF.

Written as DNA, the CDR3 is TGTGCCTCCCTCCGACAGGGGGCGGATGGCTACACCTTC. It yields the protein CASLRQGADGYTF. The chain combines TRBV30 with TRBJ1-2; 10 nucleotides match TRBD1. Germline V gene sequence: CDR1 GTSNPN, CDR2 SVGIG (reference sequence). V trimming: 7 bases; J trimming: 6 bases; junction bases outside the gene matches: 8. This CDR3 has 13 residues.

The chain combines TRBV3-1 (or the pseudogene TRBV3-2) with TRBJ1-1; 7 bases are shared with TRBD1. V lost 2 bases, J lost 6 bases, and 3 bases stayed unmatched. The CDR3 runs to 13 residues. The germline V gene has CDR1 LGHDT and CDR2 YNNKEL (reference sequence). The CDR3 coding sequence is TGTGCCAGCAGCCAACCTCAGGGGGCTGAAGCTTTCTTT. It encodes CASSQPQGAEAFF.

This chain uses TRBV10-3 with TRBJ2-3; tentatively, D is TRBD2 (6 bases). The V and J ends lost 7 bases and 0 bases respectively, with 11 bases between them. This CDR3 region has 14 residues. The germline CDR1 and CDR2 sequences are ENHRY and SYGVKD. The CDR3 reads CAITLSGSTDTQYF. Written as DNA, the CDR3 is TGTGCCATCACCTTAAGCGGGAGCACAGATACGCAGTATTTT.

The chain uses TRBV4-1 and TRBJ2-7, with D tentatively TRBD1 (5 bases). From germline, CDR1 is MGHRA and CDR2 YSYEKL. The CDR3 totals 14 residues. The V end was cut by 1 base, the J end by 2 bases, with 9 bases between. The CDR3 DNA sequence: TGCGCCAGCAGCCAAGGGGTCAGGGCCTACGAGCAGTACTTC. It specifies CASSQGVRAYEQYF.

The chain employs TRBV2 and TRBJ1-1, with TRBD1 identical over 7 bases. The J segment lost 1 base and the V segment lost 5 bases, leaving 10 bases of the junction unmatched. Germline loops: CDR1 SNHLY, CDR2 FYNNEI. The CDR3 has 16 amino acids. Here the CDR3 reads CASSTPGGQTNTEAFF. The CDR3 coding sequence is TGTGCCAGCAGTACACCTGGGGGACAGACGAACACTGAAGCTTTCTTT.

This clone was picked up a small number of times. This chain joins TRBV9 and TRBJ2-3, with D unresolved. Germline V gene lookup returns CDR1 SGDLS and CDR2 YYNGEE. V lost 0 bases and J lost 2, with 4 bases in between. CDR3 length equals 13 residues. CDR3 region: CASSVEFTDTQYF. The CDR3, as DNA: TGTGCCAGCAGCGTAGAATTCACAGATACGCAGTATTTT.

The chain links TRBV7-2 to TRBJ2-4; D gene ambiguous. Germline V lookup: CDR1 SGHTA, CDR2 FQGNSA. V was trimmed by 5 bases and J by 5 bases, leaving 16 bases between them. The CDR3 contains 15 residues. CDR3 DNA: TGTGCCAGCAGCCTTGGTAGGGCTCCCCAAAACATTCAGTACTTC. This sequence encodes CASSLGRAPQNIQYF.

V usage is TRBV29-1 and J usage is TRBJ2-1, with 14 bases matching TRBD2. The J segment lost 1 base and the V segment lost 6 bases, leaving 5 bases of the junction unmatched. Germline-derived CDR1 and CDR2 are SQVTM and ANQGSEA. There are 16 residues in the CDR3. CDR3 protein: CSVRTSGRRSYNEQFF. DNA for the CDR3: TGCAGCGTGAGGACTAGCGGGAGGAGGTCCTACAATGAGCAGTTCTTC.

This CDR3 is CATSDRGLADARDTQYF. CDR3 sequence (DNA): TGTGCCACCAGTGACCGGGGACTAGCGGACGCCAGGGATACGCAGTATTTT. The J gene is TRBJ2-3, the V gene TRBV24-1; 11 bases fit TRBD2. Losses at the gene ends were 4 bases for V and 6 bases for J; bases not matched to a gene: 11. CDR1 KGHDR and CDR2 SFDVKD come from the germline V gene. CDR3 size: 17 residues.

This chain uses TRBV12-3 or TRBV12-4 with TRBJ1-1, with D perhaps TRBD1 (6 bases). The CDR3 length is 13 residues. Trimming left V 5 bases short and J 5 bases short, with 12 bases between. The chain's CDR3 is CASSPTGLTEAFF. The CDR3 DNA reads as TGTGCCAGCAGTCCTACAGGGCTTACTGAAGCTTTCTTT.

This chain uses TRBV30 with TRBJ1-2; 8 bases agree with TRBD1. Germline V lookup: CDR1 GTSNPN, CDR2 SVGIG (reference sequence). The CDR3 has 15 residues. Trimming removed 0 bases from V and 0 bases from J; junction bases left unmatched: 3. The CDR3 spells CAWSVLQGANYGYTF. CDR3 in DNA: TGTGCCTGGAGTGTACTACAGGGGGCTAACTATGGCTACACCTTC.

The chain combines TRBV5-1 with TRBJ1-1; tentatively, D is TRBD1 (5 bases). The CDR3 extends over 15 amino acids. The germline V and J ends were trimmed by 4 bases and 1 base, with 14 bases remaining between them. The germline V gene has CDR1 SGHRS and CDR2 YFSETQ. The CDR3 bases are TGCGCCAGCAGCGTAATGTCACAGGCGAACACTGAAGCTTTCTTT. It is translated as CASSVMSQANTEAFF.

The chain joins TRBV28 to TRBJ1-2, with no clear D. The CDR3 covers 15 residues. V was pared by 5 bases and J by 2 bases, with 15 bases between. Germline V CDR1 and CDR2: MDHEN, SYDVKM. The CDR3 loop is CASSPRWFTNYGYTF. CDR3 coding DNA: TGTGCCAGCAGTCCACGTTGGTTCACCAACTATGGCTACACCTTC.

The V call is TRBV27, the J call TRBJ2-7; 9 bases fit TRBD2. J lost 5 bases, V lost 5 bases, and 10 bases had no gene match. Per germline, CDR1 MNHEY and CDR2 SMNVEV (reference sequence). The CDR3 has 15 amino acids. The CDR3 here is CASSPLSGSGDEQYF. The CDR3 DNA sequence: TGTGCCAGCAGTCCTCTTAGCGGGAGCGGCGACGAGCAGTACTTC.

The chain combines TRBV28 with TRBJ1-2; maybe TRBD1 (5 bases). V lost 7 bases, J lost 7 bases, and 16 bases lay in between. There are 13 residues in the CDR3. From germline, CDR1 is MDHEN and CDR2 SYDVKM. CDR3 residues: CASTPGGSPGYTF. CDR3 bases: TGTGCCAGCACTCCGGGGGGGTCCCCTGGCTACACCTTC.

CDR3 in DNA: TGTGCCAGCACCTCGACAGGGGGAGCTGGAAACACCATATATTTT. Protein: CASTSTGGAGNTIYF. The gene calls are TRBV6-6 and TRBJ1-3, with 9 bases fitting TRBD1. CDR1 and CDR2 (germline): MNHNY, SVGAGI (reference sequence). Unmatched junction bases numbered 6, after V lost 7 bases and J lost 2 bases. This CDR3 is 15 amino acids long.